This entry lists 12 T cell receptor beta chains sequenced from one sample in a study of cytomegalovirus exposure and HLA in healthy donors. Assay used: immunoSEQ multiplex PCR; TCRdb lists only in-frame clones, some missing. The sample yields roughly 230,000 clones, less than 95% seen once. What was sequenced was PBMCs. The receptors here all came from a woman in her twenties or thirties in good health and CMV-seronegative.

The chain links TRBV5-1 to TRBJ2-7, with D tentatively TRBD1 (6 bases). Deletions cut 4 bases from V and 5 bases from J, with 31 bases between. Germline V gene sequence: CDR1 SGHRS, CDR2 YFSETQ. This CDR3 has 19 residues. Here the CDR3 DNA reads TGCGCCAGCAGCACGTATGGGTCGTGGGGGCTCACTCCGAGTCACGAGCAGTACTTC. It codes for CASSTYGSWGLTPSHEQYF.

This sequence joins TRBV6-6 and TRBJ1-2; D may be TRBD1 (5 bases). The V gene's germline CDR1 is MNHNY and CDR2 SVGAGI (reference sequence). This CDR3 has 12 residues. The ends were cut back, 0 bases at V and 12 bases at J, with 11 bases in the middle. CDR3 loop: CASSYSTAKDTF. In DNA, the CDR3 is TGTGCCAGCAGTTACTCGACAGCTAAGGACACCTTC.

V gene TRBV4-1 combines with J gene TRBJ2-7; 8 positions agree with TRBD2. Per germline, CDR1 MGHRA and CDR2 YSYEKL. The ends lost 0 bases at V and 10 bases at J; junction bases unmatched: 2. The CDR3 is 12 amino acids. The CDR3 spells CASSQDSGNQYF. Written as DNA, the CDR3 is TGCGCCAGCAGCCAAGATAGCGGGAACCAGTACTTC.

The J gene is TRBJ1-1, the V gene TRBV27; 7 bases fit TRBD1. This CDR3 spans 11 amino acids. Germline assignment: CDR1 MNHEY and CDR2 SMNVEV (reference sequence). V gave up 7 bases and J gave up 8 bases; unmatched junction bases: 4. CDR3: CASIRGQEAFF. CDR3 sequence (DNA): TGTGCCAGCATTCGGGGACAGGAAGCTTTCTTT.

The J gene is TRBJ2-7, the V gene TRBV13; D is possibly TRBD1 or TRBD2 (5 bases each). The germline CDR1 and CDR2 sequences are PRHDT and FYEKMQ (reference sequence). Trimming took off 5 bases at V and 2 bases at J, with 13 bases between the two ends. The CDR3 is 14 amino acids. The CDR3 protein is CASSPRGRPYEQYF. The CDR3 region has the DNA TGTGCCAGCAGCCCCCGGGGCAGACCCTACGAGCAGTACTTC.

This chain uses TRBV7-7 with TRBJ2-7; 9 nucleotides line up with TRBD1. Germline assignment: CDR1 SSHAT and CDR2 FNYEAQ (reference sequence). This CDR3 is 15 amino acids long. After removal of 5 bases from V and 3 bases from J, the junction contained 8 bases not matched to a gene. This CDR3 is CASSTGTGTLYEQYF. For the CDR3, the DNA is TGTGCCAGCAGCACTGGGACAGGGACCCTCTACGAGCAGTACTTC.

The chain links TRBV19 to TRBJ2-3, with 9 nucleotides matching TRBD1. CDR3 length: 14 amino acids. V lost 6 bases to trimming and J lost 5 bases; unmatched junction nucleotides: 6. Germline V lookup: CDR1 LNHDA, CDR2 SQIVND (reference sequence). The CDR3 loop is CASSRQGVRDTQYF. In DNA form, the CDR3 reads TGTGCCAGTAGCCGACAGGGGGTAAGAGATACGCAGTATTTT. The variable domain in full, completed from reference TRBV19 and TRBJ2-3, reads DGGITQSPKYLFRKEGQNVTLSCEQNLNHDAMYWYRQDPGQGLRLIYYSQIVNDFQKGDIAEGYSVSREKKESFPLTVTSAQKNPTAFYLCASSRQGVRDTQYFGPGTRLTVL.

The chain employs TRBV12-5 and TRBJ2-2; unclear D gene. Deletions cut 7 bases from V and 0 bases from J, with 15 bases between. The CDR3 runs 16 residues. The germline V gene has CDR1 LGHNT and CDR2 FRNRAP. The CDR3 DNA follows: TGTGCTAGTGCCATAGTAGTGTCCTCGAACACCGGGGAGCTGTTTTTT. Its protein is CASAIVVSSNTGELFF.

The sample holds one count of this clone. V is TRBV28 and J is TRBJ1-1; no firm D call. This CDR3 comprises 13 residues. Germline CDR1 and CDR2: MDHEN and SYDVKM. V was cut by 5 bases and J by 0 bases, with 7 bases left in between. The CDR3 protein is CASSELMNTEAFF. In DNA, the CDR3 is TGTGCCAGCAGTGAATTAATGAACACTGAAGCTTTCTTT.

This chain connects TRBV7-3 to TRBJ2-3; tentatively, D is TRBD2 (5 bases). Trimming cost V 2 bases and J 0 bases, with 15 bases left between them. CDR1 SGHTA and CDR2 FQGTGA come from the germline V gene. This CDR3 is built from 17 residues. The DNA of the CDR3 is TGTGCCAGCAGCTTAGAGGTCAGCGGTCCTAGCACAGATACGCAGTATTTT. This encodes CASSLEVSGPSTDTQYF.

In this sample, this clone turned up once. This chain joins TRBV28 and TRBJ2-2; D call uncertain. From germline, CDR1 is MDHEN and CDR2 SYDVKM. This CDR3 is 12 amino acids long. V gave up 6 bases and J gave up 4 bases, with 6 bases separating them. The CDR3 here is CASSRTTGELFF. The CDR3 DNA is TGTGCCAGCAGCAGGACCACCGGGGAGCTGTTTTTT.

The chain is built from TRBV7-3 and TRBJ2-1; maybe TRBD1 (6 bases). The CDR3 spans 16 residues. The V and J ends lost 1 base and 4 bases respectively, with 14 bases between them. Germline loops: CDR1 SGHTA, CDR2 FQGTGA. CDR3 DNA: TGTGCCAGCAGCTTAAGGGGACAACAACTATACAATGAGCAGTTCTTC. This gives the protein CASSLRGQQLYNEQFF.